The 15 T cell receptor beta chains listed next were all sequenced from one sample in a study of cytomegalovirus exposure and HLA in healthy donors. PCR employed 60 Vbeta and 13 Jbeta primers. Only in-frame clones appear in the TCRdb table, and some are missing; sequencing was by immunoSEQ multiplex PCR. The table shows 55,000 to 80,000 clones, with more than 70% occurring only once. Sequencing was performed on PBMCs. Receptor source: a man in his fifties in good health and CMV-seropositive.

The chain combines TRBV6-5 with TRBJ2-2; 7 bases fit TRBD1. Germline V gives CDR1 MNHEY, CDR2 SVGAGI. The V gene end was trimmed by 5 bases and the J gene end by 4 bases; junction bases not matched to a gene: 4. The CDR3 runs to 14 residues. CDR3 nucleotide sequence: TGTGCCAGCAGTCAAAACAGGGGCACCGGGGAGCTGTTTTTT. Translating it yields CASSQNRGTGELFF.

This sequence joins TRBV4-3 and TRBJ2-5; D might be TRBD1 (6 bases). Germline V CDR1 and CDR2: LGHNA, YSLEER. Trimming took 2 bases from V and 1 from J, leaving 14 bases between them. The CDR3 contains 16 residues. CDR3 in amino acids: CASSQRFMGAQETQYF. The CDR3 nucleotides are TGCGCCAGCAGCCAACGCTTCATGGGGGCCCAAGAGACCCAGTACTTC.

The chain is built from TRBV29-1 and TRBJ2-7, with TRBD1 matching 9 bases. Germline assignment: CDR1 SQVTM and CDR2 ANQGSEA. Unmatched junction bases numbered 4, after V lost 5 bases and J lost 2 bases. This CDR3 comprises 13 residues. The CDR3 nucleotides are TGCAGCGTTAAAGGGACAGGGCCCTACGAGCAGTACTTC. Its protein is CSVKGTGPYEQYF.

The chain is built from TRBV5-4 and TRBJ1-6, with 7 bases identical to TRBD1. Germline V gene data show CDR1 as SGHNT and CDR2 as YYREEE (reference sequence). V was clipped by 0 bases and J by 9 bases; unmatched bases: 15. The CDR3 runs to 18 residues. CDR3 protein: CASSLGTRGRLFSSPLHF. CDR3 nucleotide sequence: TGTGCCAGCAGCTTGGGAACGAGGGGGCGACTTTTTTCTTCACCCCTCCACTTT.

The chain uses TRBV20-1 and TRBJ2-3; maybe TRBD1 (6 bases). With 5 bases removed from V and 6 bases from J, the gap between germline ends came to 9 bases. Germline V gene data show CDR1 as DFQATT and CDR2 as SNEGSKA (reference sequence). The CDR3 spans 11 residues. The CDR3 loop reads CSAGGVDTQYF. CDR3 nucleotide sequence: TGCAGTGCTGGGGGCGTGGATACGCAGTATTTT.

J is TRBJ1-5 and V is TRBV25-1, with D possibly being TRBD1 (6 bases). CDR1 and CDR2 from the germline V gene are MGHDK and SYGVNS. This CDR3 has 15 residues. Trimming cost V 3 bases and J 6 bases, with 15 bases left between them. CDR3 coding DNA: TGTGCCAGCAGTGACAGGCGGACAGTGGGTCAGCCCCAGCATTTT. Its translation is CASSDRRTVGQPQHF.

The chain's CDR3 is CASSKGKTEAFF. The CDR3 bases are TGTGCCAGCAGCAAAGGTAAAACTGAAGCTTTCTTT. This chain connects TRBV21-1 to TRBJ1-1. TRBV21-1 is a pseudogene segment. The CDR3 totals 12 residues.

The chain is built from TRBV7-9 and TRBJ2-7; TRBD1 is a possible D gene (6 bases). The germline gives CDR1 SEHNR, CDR2 FQNEAQ (reference sequence). Deletions cut 5 bases from V and 0 bases from J, with 14 bases between. This CDR3 has 15 residues. CDR3 coding DNA: TGTGCCAGCAGCGACAAGAAGGGGGTCTCCTACGAGCAGTACTTC. It is translated as CASSDKKGVSYEQYF.

The chain employs TRBV29-1 and TRBJ2-5; 10 bases agree with TRBD2. Gene TRBJ2-7 matches the end of the DNA better, so the J call may be wrong. The germline V gene has CDR1 SQVTM and CDR2 ANQGSEA. CDR3 length: 15 residues. Here the CDR3 reads CSVEAQREGIAEQYF. CDR3 nucleotide sequence: TGCAGCGTTGAAGCCCAGCGGGAGGGTATCGCCGAGCAGTACTTC.

This clone occurred a few times. The chain has TRBV19 and TRBJ2-6, with D perhaps TRBD1 (7 bases). V was clipped by 4 bases and J by 0 bases, with 10 bases between them. The CDR3 length is 16 residues. Per germline, CDR1 LNHDA and CDR2 SQIVND (reference sequence). CDR3 sequence reads: CASSTGGSSGANVLTF. CDR3 bases: TGTGCCAGTAGTACAGGGGGGAGCTCTGGGGCCAACGTCCTGACTTTC.

This clone was found a few times. This chain uses TRBV7-2 with TRBJ2-3; TRBD2 is a possible D gene (5 bases). This CDR3 has 15 amino acids. V was clipped by 1 base and J by 2 bases, with 10 bases between them. Germline CDR1 SGHTA, CDR2 FQGNSA. The CDR3 loop is CASSLGLPPTDTQYF. The CDR3 coding sequence is TGTGCCAGCAGCTTAGGACTACCTCCCACAGATACGCAGTATTTT.

The V and J genes are TRBV9 and TRBJ1-3; unclear D gene. V was shortened by 0 bases and J by 0 bases, with 10 bases between the two germline ends. CDR1 and CDR2 from the germline V gene are SGDLS and YYNGEE. There are 16 residues in the CDR3. The CDR3 DNA reads as TGTGCCAGCAGCGTAGGGGTCGCGGACTCTGGAAACACCATATATTTT. This translates into CASSVGVADSGNTIYF.

This sequence joins TRBV19 and TRBJ1-4; 9 bases line up with TRBD1. V trimming: 3 bases; J trimming: 5 bases; junction bases outside the gene matches: 4. The CDR3 runs to 15 residues. Germline loops: CDR1 LNHDA, CDR2 SQIVND (reference sequence). The CDR3 region has the DNA TGTGCCAGTAGTATCGGGACAGGGAGAAATGAAAAACTGTTTTTT. Its protein product is CASSIGTGRNEKLFF. The full variable domain, rest sourced from reference TRBV19 and TRBJ1-4, is DGGITQSPKYLFRKEGQNVTLSCEQNLNHDAMYWYRQDPGQGLRLIYYSQIVNDFQKGDIAEGYSVSREKKESFPLTVTSAQKNPTAFYLCASSIGTGRNEKLFFGSGTQLSVL.

The rearrangement joins TRBV5-1 to TRBJ2-2, with 7 positions matching TRBD1. V was pared by 4 bases and J by 5 bases, with 11 bases of the junction left unmatched. Germline V gives CDR1 SGHRS, CDR2 YFSETQ. CDR3 length equals 16 residues. The CDR3 sequence: CASSRLGRGSTGELFF. CDR3 nucleotides: TGCGCCAGCAGCCGGCTCGGCAGGGGGTCGACCGGGGAGCTGTTTTTT. The full variable domain, in which reference TRBV5-1 and TRBJ2-2 provide the parts outside the CDR3, is KAGVTQTPRYLIKTRGQQVTLSCSPISGHRSVSWYQQTPGQGLQFLFEYFSETQRNKGNFPGRFSGRQFSNSRSEMNVSTLELGDSALYLCASSRLGRGSTGELFFGEGSRLTVL.

The chain links TRBV28 to TRBJ2-7; the D gene is possibly TRBD1 (5 bases). The V end lost 8 bases, the J end lost 4 bases, and 15 bases lay between the germline ends. Germline values: CDR1 MDHEN, CDR2 SYDVKM. This CDR3 has 13 residues. As DNA, the CDR3 is TGTGCCAGCTTGACTCAGGGTAATTACGAGCAGTACTTC. It translates to CASLTQGNYEQYF.